The rows below give T cell receptor beta chains drawn from one sample of a study of vaccination effects on CD4 cells after COVID-19. Their antigens remain unidentified. Only in-frame clones appear in the TCRdb table, and some are missing; sequencing was by immunoSEQ multiplex PCR. The sample shows around 60,000 clones, 60% to 80% of them seen only once. This specimen consisted of CD4+ T cells from PBMCs cultured with HCoV-NL63 spike peptides, obtained before COVID-19 vaccination. The receptors derive from a human donor who received a COVID-19 vaccine. Both conserved end residues are trimmed from each CDR3. Clone sizes are given selectively: once, few, many, or a class where the clone is expanded.

j_gene | abundance | v_gene | CDR3aa
TRBJ2-4 | NA | TRBV5-4 | ASSSGTGANIQY
TRBJ1-1 | few | TRBV19 | ASSPLGTGDTEAF
TRBJ2-6 | NA | TRBV19 | ASSINRERVSGANVLT
TRBJ1-5 | NA | TRBV15 | ATSNLRDRGRYNQPQH
TRBJ2-3 | NA | TRBV5-1 | ASMGQGTDTQY
TRBJ1-1 | once | TRBV6-5 | ASSYTPGGGNSEAF
TRBJ1-2 | few | TRBV2 | ASSELQYYGYT
TRBJ1-2 | NA | TRBV29-1 | SVEEPGHGLSGYT
TRBJ2-5 | NA | TRBV24-1 | ATSDPTVLGETQY
TRBJ2-4 | NA | TRBV7-2 | ASSLTSGGPAKNIQY
TRBJ1-6 | NA | TRBV19 | ASRIRGRSSYNSPLH
TRBJ1-3 | NA | TRBV30 | AWNRVGVGNTIY
TRBJ2-1 | once | TRBV10-2 | ASSEPTGASSYNEQF
TRBJ2-2 | NA | TRBV14 | ASSLRSLAGVGELF
TRBJ2-4 | NA | TRBV5-4 | ASRDGQGKNIQY
TRBJ2-3 | NA | TRBV5-1 | ASSLSGTGGTDTQY
TRBJ2-1 | NA | TRBV3-1/TRBV3-2 | ASSRSAYNEQF
TRBJ1-6 | NA | TRBV18 | ASSQIPGGSDSPLH
TRBJ2-5 | NA | TRBV2 | ATKPNRGQETQY
TRBJ1-2 | NA | TRBV11-2 | ASSLAPPYGYT
TRBJ2-2 | NA | TRBV7-9 | ASSLQTGELF
TRBJ1-2 | few | TRBV4-3 | ASSRGQGYGYT
TRBJ1-4 | NA | TRBV2 | ASSEGGVVSNEKLF
TRBJ1-5 | NA | TRBV7-2 | ASSLISGDQPQH
TRBJ1-5 | NA | TRBV28 | ASSPGQGSNQPQH
TRBJ1-4 | NA | TRBV7-6 | ASSLVIRSSTNEKLF
TRBJ1-4 | NA | TRBV19 | ASSTRLPNEKLF
TRBJ1-1 | NA | TRBV7-9 | ASSEGRGNTEAF
TRBJ2-5 | NA | TRBV5-8 | ASSLDLFMGTQY
TRBJ2-1 | NA | TRBV6-5 | ASSYSRLRNEQF
TRBJ2-4 | few | TRBV5-1 | ASSLMVGGAKNIQY
TRBJ2-6 | NA | TRBV18 | ASSPRPGPRPGANVLT
TRBJ1-2 | NA | TRBV24-1 | ATSDLDRSYGYT
TRBJ2-3 | NA | TRBV7-3 | ASSSQRGGTDTQY
TRBJ1-2 | NA | TRBV5-1 | ASSLALDSTYGYT
TRBJ1-2 | NA | TRBV28 | ASVGGRRNGYT
TRBJ1-3 | NA | TRBV25-1 | ASKPGGGNTIY
TRBJ2-6 | few | TRBV19 | ASIPRGSGANVLT
TRBJ2-6 | once | TRBV18 | ASSPYSGANVLT